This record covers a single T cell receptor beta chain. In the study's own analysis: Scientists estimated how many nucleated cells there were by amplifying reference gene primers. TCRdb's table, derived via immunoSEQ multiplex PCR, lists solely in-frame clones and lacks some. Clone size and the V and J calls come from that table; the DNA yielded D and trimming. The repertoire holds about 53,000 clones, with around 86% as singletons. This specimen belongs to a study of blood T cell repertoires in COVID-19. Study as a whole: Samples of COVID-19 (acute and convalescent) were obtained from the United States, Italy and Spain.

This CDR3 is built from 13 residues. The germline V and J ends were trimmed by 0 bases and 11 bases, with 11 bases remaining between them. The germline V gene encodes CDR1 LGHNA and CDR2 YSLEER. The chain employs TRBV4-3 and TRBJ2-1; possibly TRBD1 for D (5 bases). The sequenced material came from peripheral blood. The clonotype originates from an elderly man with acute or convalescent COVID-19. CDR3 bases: TGCGCCAGCAGCCAAGATCAGGGTTTAAAGCAGTTCTTC. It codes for CASSQDQGLKQFF.